The following is a TCR beta chain sequence with its context. This table comes from immunoSEQ multiplex PCR, and its TCRdb copy is limited to in-frame clones, with some not included. The sample holds about 78,000 clones; around 90% are singletons and the top ten take roughly a quarter. The entry originates in a study of T cell responses to AZD1222 COVID-19 vaccine. Trimming took 7 bases from V and 2 from J, leaving 12 bases between them. Germline lookup yields CDR1 SGHDN and CDR2 FVKESK. The CDR3 spans 14 residues. The TCR comes from an adult in good health. The rearrangement joins TRBV14 to TRBJ1-3; D uncertain. Sequenced here: peripheral blood, sampled on day 0 of AZD1222 vaccination. The CDR3 region has the DNA TGTGCCAGCACCCACGACCCGACTGGAAACACCATATATTTT. It translates to CASTHDPTGNTIYF.